This is a list of T cell receptor beta chains from one sample in a study of T cells in Graves' hyperthyroidism and ophthalmopathy. TCRdb redid the calling of the multiplex PCR reads with MiXCR, one entry per CDR3 protein. The sample includes under 400,000 distinct CDR3 sequences, about 15% of them seen just once. The sample was blood. The receptors shown here come from a man aged 25 to 45 with Graves' hyperthyroidism. Both conserved end residues are part of each CDR3. Each record gives: D gene, J gene, V gene, clone size, CDR3 protein, CDR3 DNA. The D gene is left open where the match is weak. Size is stated for part of the rows, as once, few or many counts, or as a class when the clone is expanded.

d_gene: TRBD1; j_gene: TRBJ2-7; v_gene: TRBV7-3; abundance: many; CDR3aa: CASSRTGQSYEQYF; CDR3nt: TGTGCCAGCAGCCGAACGGGACAGAGCTACGAGCAGTACTTC
d_gene: -; j_gene: TRBJ1-5; v_gene: TRBV7-2; abundance: many; CDR3aa: CASSPVVGGNQPQHF; CDR3nt: TGTGCCAGCAGCCCGGTGGTAGGAGGGAACCAGCCCCAGCATTTT
d_gene: TRBD2; j_gene: TRBJ2-1; v_gene: TRBV12-3/TRBV12-4; abundance: many; CDR3aa: CASRRLAGDTEQFF; CDR3nt: TGTGCCAGCAGGAGACTAGCGGGAGACACTGAGCAGTTCTTC
d_gene: -; j_gene: TRBJ2-1; v_gene: TRBV6-1; abundance: many; CDR3aa: CASSLGGGNNEQFF; CDR3nt: TGTGCCAGCTCCTTGGGAGGGGGGAACAATGAGCAGTTCTTC
d_gene: -; j_gene: TRBJ1-5; v_gene: TRBV6-2/TRBV6-3; abundance: many; CDR3aa: CASSYSRVVGQPQHF; CDR3nt: TGTGCCAGCAGTTACTCGAGAGTAGTGGGTCAGCCCCAGCATTTT
d_gene: TRBD1; j_gene: TRBJ1-1; v_gene: TRBV28; abundance: many; CDR3aa: CASSPDDRDVTEAFF; CDR3nt: TGTGCCAGCAGTCCCGACGACAGGGACGTCACTGAAGCTTTCTTT
d_gene: TRBD2; j_gene: TRBJ2-3; v_gene: TRBV20-1; abundance: many; CDR3aa: CSARDPLAGGSTDTQYF; CDR3nt: TGCAGTGCTAGAGACCCTTTAGCGGGTGGAAGCACAGATACGCAGTATTTT
d_gene: -; j_gene: TRBJ1-1; v_gene: TRBV6-1; abundance: few; CDR3aa: CASTGQPATEAFF; CDR3nt: TGTGCCAGCACAGGACAGCCCGCTACTGAAGCTTTCTTT
d_gene: -; j_gene: TRBJ1-5; v_gene: TRBV12-3/TRBV12-4; abundance: many; CDR3aa: CASSLWGVVRRPSNQPQHF; CDR3nt: TGTGCCAGCAGTTTGTGGGGGGTAGTCAGACGGCCTAGCAATCAGCCCCAGCATTTT
d_gene: TRBD1; j_gene: TRBJ1-5; v_gene: TRBV20-1; abundance: many; CDR3aa: CSAADRADNQPQHF; CDR3nt: TGCAGTGCTGCTGACAGGGCCGACAATCAGCCCCAGCATTTT
d_gene: TRBD2; j_gene: TRBJ2-3; v_gene: TRBV7-2; abundance: -; CDR3aa: CASRSGTSQLNTQYF; CDR3nt: TGTGCCAGCAGGTCCGGGACTAGCCAACTAAATACGCAGTATTTT
d_gene: -; j_gene: TRBJ1-2; v_gene: TRBV25-1; abundance: -; CDR3aa: CASSDYPGGDGYTF; CDR3nt: TGTGCCAGCAGTGACTACCCGGGGGGTGACGGCTACACCTTC
d_gene: -; j_gene: TRBJ1-5; v_gene: TRBV7-6; abundance: many; CDR3aa: CASSLGGGMPQHF; CDR3nt: TGTGCCAGCAGCTTAGGGGGCGGCATGCCCCAGCATTTT
d_gene: -; j_gene: TRBJ1-2; v_gene: TRBV12-3/TRBV12-4; abundance: many; CDR3aa: CASSLRGGNYGYTF; CDR3nt: TGTGCCAGCAGTTTACGGGGTGGGAACTATGGCTACACCTTC
d_gene: TRBD2; j_gene: TRBJ2-3; v_gene: TRBV7-9; abundance: many; CDR3aa: CASSPPLAGASDTQYF; CDR3nt: TGTGCCAGCAGCCCTCCACTAGCGGGAGCGTCAGATACGCAGTATTTT
d_gene: -; j_gene: TRBJ2-2; v_gene: TRBV7-3; abundance: few; CDR3aa: CASSRLLGVGELFF; CDR3nt: TGTGCCAGCAGCCGGCTTTTGGGGGTAGGGGAGCTGTTTTTT
d_gene: -; j_gene: TRBJ2-3; v_gene: TRBV11-2; abundance: many; CDR3aa: CASTLVGPDTQYF; CDR3nt: TGTGCCAGCACCCTCGTGGGCCCAGATACGCAGTATTTT
d_gene: -; j_gene: TRBJ2-7; v_gene: TRBV20-1; abundance: many; CDR3aa: CSARTGPYYEQYF; CDR3nt: TGCAGTGCTAGGACCGGGCCCTACTACGAGCAGTACTTC
d_gene: -; j_gene: TRBJ1-6; v_gene: TRBV20-1; abundance: many; CDR3aa: CSGRLLRGWSYNSPLHF; CDR3nt: TGCAGTGGTCGACTACTGCGGGGCTGGTCCTATAATTCACCCCTCCACTTT
d_gene: -; j_gene: TRBJ1-1; v_gene: TRBV10-3; abundance: -; CDR3aa: CAISESGDFSEAFF; CDR3nt: TGTGCCATCAGTGAGTCGGGGGACTTTTCTGAAGCTTTCTTT
d_gene: TRBD2; j_gene: TRBJ2-5; v_gene: TRBV7-9; abundance: -; CDR3aa: CASSLGLAVPAQYF; CDR3nt: TGTGCCAGCAGCTTAGGGCTAGCGGTACCGGCCCAGTACTTC
d_gene: TRBD2; j_gene: TRBJ2-3; v_gene: TRBV5-1; abundance: many; CDR3aa: CASSLVRAGADTQYF; CDR3nt: TGCGCCAGCAGCTTGGTCCGGGCGGGAGCAGATACGCAGTATTTT
d_gene: TRBD2; j_gene: TRBJ2-7; v_gene: TRBV19; abundance: few; CDR3aa: CASSHNGLAGGEEQYF; CDR3nt: TGTGCCAGTAGCCACAACGGACTAGCGGGGGGGGAGGAGCAGTACTTC
d_gene: -; j_gene: TRBJ2-7; v_gene: TRBV2; abundance: many; CDR3aa: CASSEDPTRRTYEQYF; CDR3nt: TGTGCCAGCAGTGAAGACCCCACTAGGCGAACTTACGAGCAGTACTTC
d_gene: TRBD1; j_gene: TRBJ2-3; v_gene: TRBV12-3/TRBV12-4; abundance: few; CDR3aa: CASSPDRGTDTQYF; CDR3nt: TGTGCCAGCAGTCCAGACAGGGGAACAGATACGCAGTATTTT
d_gene: -; j_gene: TRBJ1-1; v_gene: TRBV6-5; abundance: -; CDR3aa: CASSYSSREDTEAFF; CDR3nt: TGTGCCAGCAGTTACTCCTCTCGGGAGGACACTGAAGCTTTCTTT
d_gene: TRBD2; j_gene: TRBJ2-3; v_gene: TRBV27; abundance: medium-sized; CDR3aa: CASSTLAGSTDTQYF; CDR3nt: TGTGCCAGCAGTACCTTAGCGGGTAGCACAGATACGCAGTATTTT
d_gene: TRBD1; j_gene: TRBJ1-1; v_gene: TRBV7-8; abundance: few; CDR3aa: CASSGQGRIEAFF; CDR3nt: TGTGCCAGCAGCGGACAGGGCCGGATTGAAGCTTTCTTT
d_gene: -; j_gene: TRBJ2-7; v_gene: TRBV30; abundance: many; CDR3aa: CAWSEPYEQYF; CDR3nt: TGTGCCTGGAGTGAGCCCTACGAGCAGTACTTC
d_gene: -; j_gene: TRBJ1-1; v_gene: TRBV10-1; abundance: few; CDR3aa: CASIGSGRAFF; CDR3nt: TGCGCCAGCATAGGCAGTGGCCGAGCTTTCTTT
d_gene: -; j_gene: TRBJ1-6; v_gene: TRBV9; abundance: few; CDR3aa: CASSVAGRASPLHF; CDR3nt: TGTGCCAGCAGCGTAGCGGGCAGGGCTTCACCCCTCCACTTT
d_gene: -; j_gene: TRBJ1-2; v_gene: TRBV28; abundance: many; CDR3aa: CASSSTGDVGYTF; CDR3nt: TGTGCCAGCAGCTCGACCGGGGATGTTGGCTACACCTTC
d_gene: TRBD1; j_gene: TRBJ1-2; v_gene: TRBV12-3/TRBV12-4; abundance: many; CDR3aa: CASSPGQGRYGYTF; CDR3nt: TGTGCCAGCAGCCCTGGACAGGGTAGATATGGCTACACCTTC
d_gene: TRBD2; j_gene: TRBJ2-3; v_gene: TRBV12-3/TRBV12-4; abundance: many; CDR3aa: CASTGGVADTQYF; CDR3nt: TGTGCCAGCACGGGGGGTGTGGCAGATACGCAGTATTTT
d_gene: TRBD2; j_gene: TRBJ2-7; v_gene: TRBV18; abundance: few; CDR3aa: CASSPSQRGFSYEQYF; CDR3nt: TGTGCCAGCTCCCCCAGCCAGCGGGGTTTTTCCTACGAGCAGTACTTC
d_gene: TRBD1; j_gene: TRBJ1-1; v_gene: TRBV5-1; abundance: many; CDR3aa: CASSLPDRGTEAFF; CDR3nt: TGCGCCAGCAGCTTGCCGGACAGGGGCACTGAAGCTTTCTTT
d_gene: -; j_gene: TRBJ1-1; v_gene: TRBV30; abundance: many; CDR3aa: CAWSVGDNWARAFF; CDR3nt: TGTGCCTGGAGTGTGGGGGACAACTGGGCGCGAGCTTTCTTT
d_gene: TRBD2; j_gene: TRBJ2-5; v_gene: TRBV3-1; abundance: many; CDR3aa: CASSHHQLAARGETQYF; CDR3nt: TGTGCCAGCAGCCACCACCAACTAGCGGCAAGGGGGGAGACCCAGTACTTC
d_gene: -; j_gene: TRBJ2-7; v_gene: TRBV29-1; abundance: -; CDR3aa: CSAELLGQKGGNYEQYF; CDR3nt: TGCAGCGCAGAACTCCTGGGCCAAAAAGGGGGGAACTACGAGCAGTACTTC
d_gene: -; j_gene: TRBJ1-2; v_gene: TRBV10-3; abundance: -; CDR3aa: CAISDMRGYTF; CDR3nt: TGTGCCATCAGTGATATGAGGGGCTACACCTTC
d_gene: TRBD2; j_gene: TRBJ2-1; v_gene: TRBV24-1; abundance: many; CDR3aa: CATSEASGINEQFF; CDR3nt: TGTGCCACCAGTGAAGCTAGCGGGATCAATGAGCAGTTCTTC
d_gene: -; j_gene: TRBJ1-1; v_gene: TRBV29-1; abundance: many; CDR3aa: CSVEVGQNTEAFF; CDR3nt: TGCAGCGTTGAAGTGGGCCAGAACACTGAAGCTTTCTTT
d_gene: TRBD1; j_gene: TRBJ1-2; v_gene: TRBV28; abundance: -; CDR3aa: CASSSDRGSYGYTF; CDR3nt: TGTGCCAGCAGTTCGGACAGGGGGTCCTATGGCTACACCTTC
d_gene: -; j_gene: TRBJ2-7; v_gene: TRBV28; abundance: many; CDR3aa: CASSRSQGGTYEQYF; CDR3nt: TGTGCCAGCAGCAGATCGCAGGGCGGGACGTACGAGCAGTACTTC
d_gene: -; j_gene: TRBJ1-5; v_gene: TRBV11-2; abundance: many; CDR3aa: CASSFPGTNQPQHF; CDR3nt: TGTGCCAGCAGCTTCCCCGGGACGAATCAGCCCCAGCATTTT
d_gene: -; j_gene: TRBJ2-7; v_gene: TRBV29-1; abundance: many; CDR3aa: CSARSSYEQYF; CDR3nt: TGCAGCGCTCGAAGCTCCTACGAGCAGTACTTC
d_gene: TRBD1; j_gene: TRBJ1-5; v_gene: TRBV11-2; abundance: many; CDR3aa: CASSLRAGTGISQPQHF; CDR3nt: TGTGCCAGCAGCTTACGGGCAGGGACAGGGATAAGTCAGCCCCAGCATTTT
d_gene: -; j_gene: TRBJ2-3; v_gene: TRBV2; abundance: many; CDR3aa: CASRAILTTDTQYF; CDR3nt: TGTGCCAGCCGGGCCATCCTCACCACAGATACGCAGTATTTT
d_gene: -; j_gene: TRBJ2-7; v_gene: TRBV3-1; abundance: many; CDR3aa: CASSQWDQPYEQYF; CDR3nt: TGTGCCAGCAGCCAATGGGACCAGCCCTACGAGCAGTACTTC
d_gene: -; j_gene: TRBJ1-2; v_gene: TRBV6-1; abundance: -; CDR3aa: CASSSDLTFDSNPNYGYTF; CDR3nt: TGTGCCAGCAGTTCCGACCTTACCTTCGACAGTAATCCTAACTATGGCTACACCTTC
d_gene: TRBD2; j_gene: TRBJ2-1; v_gene: TRBV29-1; abundance: many; CDR3aa: CSVEDQVGRGGGEQFF; CDR3nt: TGCAGCGTTGAAGATCAAGTGGGGCGGGGGGGAGGTGAGCAGTTCTTC
d_gene: TRBD2; j_gene: TRBJ2-7; v_gene: TRBV5-6; abundance: -; CDR3aa: CASSLGGRVREQYF; CDR3nt: TGTGCCAGCAGCCTCGGGGGGAGAGTGCGCGAGCAGTACTTC
d_gene: -; j_gene: TRBJ1-4; v_gene: TRBV6-2/TRBV6-3; abundance: -; CDR3aa: CASSYVQGTEKLFF; CDR3nt: TGTGCCAGCAGTTACGTGCAGGGTACTGAAAAACTGTTTTTT
d_gene: -; j_gene: TRBJ1-4; v_gene: TRBV28; abundance: many; CDR3aa: CASGTLENEKLFF; CDR3nt: TGTGCCAGCGGGACACTAGAAAATGAAAAACTGTTTTTT
d_gene: TRBD2; j_gene: TRBJ2-7; v_gene: TRBV12-3/TRBV12-4; abundance: many; CDR3aa: CASRKKGTSGRGYEQYF; CDR3nt: TGTGCCAGCAGAAAAAAGGGGACTAGCGGGAGGGGTTACGAGCAGTACTTC
d_gene: -; j_gene: TRBJ1-1; v_gene: TRBV20-1; abundance: -; CDR3aa: CSASKLWGGPDLTEAFF; CDR3nt: TGCAGTGCTAGCAAGCTATGGGGGGGGCCGGATCTCACTGAAGCTTTCTTT
d_gene: -; j_gene: TRBJ1-2; v_gene: TRBV19; abundance: -; CDR3aa: CASSILAPGRLDGYTF; CDR3nt: TGTGCCAGTAGTATACTCGCCCCGGGACGGTTGGATGGCTACACCTTC
d_gene: TRBD1; j_gene: TRBJ2-1; v_gene: TRBV10-3; abundance: few; CDR3aa: CAIGMGQPGNEQFF; CDR3nt: TGTGCCATCGGCATGGGACAGCCCGGGAATGAGCAGTTCTTC
d_gene: TRBD1; j_gene: TRBJ1-2; v_gene: TRBV12-3/TRBV12-4; abundance: -; CDR3aa: CASSPGQPGYTF; CDR3nt: TGTGCCAGCAGCCCGGGACAGCCGGGCTACACCTTC